The entry below describes one TCR beta chain. This specimen belongs to a study of blood T cell repertoires in COVID-19. Study summary: Samples came from the United States, Italy and Spain, spanning acute and convalescent COVID-19.

CDR3 length: 15 amino acids. Germline CDR1 MNHEY, CDR2 SMNVEV (reference sequence). The ends lost 4 bases at V and 4 bases at J; junction bases unmatched: 9. In the original analysis: For nucleated cells, counts were estimated from reference gene primer amplification. Clones were sequenced by immunoSEQ multiplex PCR, and TCRdb holds only the in-frame ones, with some missing. V and J calls and clone size follow that table, whereas D and trimming were derived from the DNA. The data contain some 48,000 clones, around 84% of them seen just once; the ten biggest clones take up about 2.5%. The clonotype comes from a man in his fifties with acute or convalescent COVID-19. Sequencing was done on a sample of peripheral blood. The rearrangement links TRBV27 to TRBJ1-2; 7 bases are shared with TRBD1. The CDR3 bases are TGTGCCAGCAGTTCTTCCCTCGACAGGGTCTATGGCTACACCTTC. The encoded protein is CASSSSLDRVYGYTF.